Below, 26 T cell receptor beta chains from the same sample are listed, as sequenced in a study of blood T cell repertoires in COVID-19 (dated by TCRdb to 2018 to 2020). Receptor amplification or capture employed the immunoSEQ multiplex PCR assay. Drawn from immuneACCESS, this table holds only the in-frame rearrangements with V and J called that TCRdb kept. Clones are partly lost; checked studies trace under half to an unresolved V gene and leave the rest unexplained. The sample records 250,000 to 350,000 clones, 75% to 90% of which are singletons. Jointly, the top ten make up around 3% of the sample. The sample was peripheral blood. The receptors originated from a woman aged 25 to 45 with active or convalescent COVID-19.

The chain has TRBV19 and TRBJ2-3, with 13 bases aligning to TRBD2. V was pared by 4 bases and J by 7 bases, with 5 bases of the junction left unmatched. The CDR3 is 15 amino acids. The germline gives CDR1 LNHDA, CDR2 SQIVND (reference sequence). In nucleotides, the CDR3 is TGTGCCAGTAGTAGGGGGACTAGCGGGGTCCATACGCAGTATTTT. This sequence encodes CASSRGTSGVHTQYF.

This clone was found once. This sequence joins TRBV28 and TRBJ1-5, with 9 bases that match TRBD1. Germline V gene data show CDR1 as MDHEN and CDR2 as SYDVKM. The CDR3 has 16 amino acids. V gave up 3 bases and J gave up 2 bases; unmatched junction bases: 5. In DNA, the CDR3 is TGTGCCAGCAGTTTGCGGGGACAGGGTCGCAATCAGCCCCAGCATTTT. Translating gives CASSLRGQGRNQPQHF.

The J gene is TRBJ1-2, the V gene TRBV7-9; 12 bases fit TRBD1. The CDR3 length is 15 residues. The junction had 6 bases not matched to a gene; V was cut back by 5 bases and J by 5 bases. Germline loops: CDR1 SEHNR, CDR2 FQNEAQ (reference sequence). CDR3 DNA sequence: TGTGCCAGCAGCCCTGGGACAGGGGGCGCTTATGGCTACACCTTC. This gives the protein CASSPGTGGAYGYTF.

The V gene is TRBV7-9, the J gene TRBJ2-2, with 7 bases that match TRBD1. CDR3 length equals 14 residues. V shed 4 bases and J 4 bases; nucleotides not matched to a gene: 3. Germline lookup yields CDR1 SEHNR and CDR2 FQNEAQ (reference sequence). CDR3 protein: CASSYDRATGELFF. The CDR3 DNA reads TGTGCCAGCAGCTATGACAGGGCCACCGGGGAGCTGTTTTTT.

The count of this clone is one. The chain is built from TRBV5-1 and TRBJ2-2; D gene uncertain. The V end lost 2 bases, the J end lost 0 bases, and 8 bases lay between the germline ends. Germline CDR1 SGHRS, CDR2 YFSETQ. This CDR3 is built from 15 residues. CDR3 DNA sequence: TGCGCCAGCAGCTTTTCGACAACGAACACCGGGGAGCTGTTTTTT. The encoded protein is CASSFSTTNTGELFF.

DNA for the CDR3: TGCGCCAGCAGCAGGGGACTAGCGGGGGAGGTAGATACGCAGTATTTT. Its protein product is CASSRGLAGEVDTQYF. The chain combines TRBV5-1 with TRBJ2-3; TRBD2 agrees at 14 bases. Germline V lookup: CDR1 SGHRS, CDR2 YFSETQ. Trimming at V came to 4 bases and at J to 5 bases, leaving 6 bases not matched to a gene. The CDR3 runs to 16 residues.

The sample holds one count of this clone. In DNA form, the CDR3 reads TGTGCCAGCAGCTCGCGACTAAACCAAGAGACCCAGTACTTC. This codes for CASSSRLNQETQYF. The chain employs TRBV13 and TRBJ2-5; perhaps TRBD2 as D (5 bases). There are 14 residues in the CDR3. CDR1 and CDR2 (germline): PRHDT, FYEKMQ (reference sequence). Trimming cost V 4 bases and J 0 bases, with 9 bases left between them. The full variable domain, in which reference TRBV13 and TRBJ2-5 provide the parts outside the CDR3, is AAGVIQSPRHLIKEKRETATLKCYPIPRHDTVYWYQQGPGQDPQFLISFYEKMQSDKGSIPDRFSAQQFSDYHSELNMSSLELGDSALYFCASSSRLNQETQYFGPGTRLLVL.

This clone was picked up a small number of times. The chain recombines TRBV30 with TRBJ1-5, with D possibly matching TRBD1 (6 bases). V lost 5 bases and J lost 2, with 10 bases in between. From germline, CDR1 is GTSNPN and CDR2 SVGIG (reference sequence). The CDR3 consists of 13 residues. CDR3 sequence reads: CAWGGLGNQPQHF. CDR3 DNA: TGTGCCTGGGGGGGGCTGGGCAATCAGCCCCAGCATTTT.

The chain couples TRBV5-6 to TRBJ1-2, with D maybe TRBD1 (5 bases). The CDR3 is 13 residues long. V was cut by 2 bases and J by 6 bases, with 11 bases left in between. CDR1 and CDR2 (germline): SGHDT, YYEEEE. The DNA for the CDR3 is TGTGCCAGCAGCTTCCCGCAGGGTGATGGCTACACCTTC. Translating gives CASSFPQGDGYTF.

The CDR3 reads CASSQADRDTGELFF. DNA of the CDR3: TGCGCCAGCAGCCAGGCTGACAGGGACACCGGGGAGCTGTTTTTT. The chain has TRBV4-3 and TRBJ2-2; 7 bases map to TRBD1. This CDR3 is built from 15 residues. Germline trimming cut 3 bases from V and 3 bases from J; bases unmatched to any gene: 4. Germline lookup yields CDR1 LGHNA and CDR2 YSLEER.

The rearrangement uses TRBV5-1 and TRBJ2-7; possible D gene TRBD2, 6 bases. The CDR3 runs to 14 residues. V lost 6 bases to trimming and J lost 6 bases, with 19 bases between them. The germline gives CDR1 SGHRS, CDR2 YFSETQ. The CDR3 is CASTWWQGGSEQYF. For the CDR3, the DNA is TGCGCCAGCACCTGGTGGCAGGGAGGCAGCGAGCAGTACTTC.

In nucleotides, the CDR3 is TGTGCCAGCAGTACCGGGGGGGGCAGCAATCAGCCCCAGCATTTT. This sequence encodes CASSTGGGSNQPQHF. The chain uses TRBV28 and TRBJ1-5, with D tentatively TRBD1 (6 bases). Germline CDR1 MDHEN, CDR2 SYDVKM. The CDR3 has 15 residues. The germline V and J ends were trimmed by 5 bases and 1 base, with 12 bases remaining between them.

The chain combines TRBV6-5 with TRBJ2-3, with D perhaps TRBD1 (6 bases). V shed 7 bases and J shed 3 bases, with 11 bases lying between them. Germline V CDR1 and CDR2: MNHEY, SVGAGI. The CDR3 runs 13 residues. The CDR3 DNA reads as TGTGCCAGCAAAAGGCAGGGGACAGATACGCAGTATTTT. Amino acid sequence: CASKRQGTDTQYF.

DNA for the CDR3: TGTGCCAGCAGTCGACAGGGGAGGCGGTATGGCTACACCTTC. This sequence encodes CASSRQGRRYGYTF. The rearrangement links TRBV28 to TRBJ1-2; TRBD1 aligns across 8 bases. Germline V lookup: CDR1 MDHEN, CDR2 SYDVKM. V lost 5 bases and J lost 5; bases outside the gene matches: 7. This CDR3 spans 14 amino acids.

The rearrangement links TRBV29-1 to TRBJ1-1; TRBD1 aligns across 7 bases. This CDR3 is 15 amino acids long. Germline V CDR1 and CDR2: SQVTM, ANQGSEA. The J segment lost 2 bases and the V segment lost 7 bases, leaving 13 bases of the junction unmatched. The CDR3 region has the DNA TGCAGCGCGGACGGGTCCAAGGGGGCTAACACTGAAGCTTTCTTT. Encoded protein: CSADGSKGANTEAFF.

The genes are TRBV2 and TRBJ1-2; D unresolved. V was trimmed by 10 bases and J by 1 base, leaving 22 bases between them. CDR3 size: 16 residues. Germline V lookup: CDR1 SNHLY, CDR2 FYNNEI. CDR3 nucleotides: TGTGCCATCCCCAAGGAGGGCAACCTCTTTAACTATGGCTACACCTTC. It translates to CAIPKEGNLFNYGYTF.

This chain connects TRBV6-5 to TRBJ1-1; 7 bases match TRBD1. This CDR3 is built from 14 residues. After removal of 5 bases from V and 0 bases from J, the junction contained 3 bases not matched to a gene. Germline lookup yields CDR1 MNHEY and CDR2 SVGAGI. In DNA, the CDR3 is TGTGCCAGCAGTCGGGACAGAATGAACACTGAAGCTTTCTTT. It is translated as CASSRDRMNTEAFF.

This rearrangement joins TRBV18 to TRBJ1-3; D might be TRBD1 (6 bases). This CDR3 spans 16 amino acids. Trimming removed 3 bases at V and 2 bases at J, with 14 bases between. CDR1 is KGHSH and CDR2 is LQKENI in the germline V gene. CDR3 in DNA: TGTGCCAGCTCACCCAGACAGGATAGAACTGGAAACACCATATATTTT. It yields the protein CASSPRQDRTGNTIYF.

The CDR3 loop is CAISGAWEPGYTF. The CDR3 DNA follows: TGTGCCATCAGTGGGGCTTGGGAGCCTGGCTACACCTTC. The chain links TRBV10-3 to TRBJ1-2, with unresolved D. Trimming pared 4 bases from V and 7 bases from J, leaving 13 bases between. This CDR3 is 13 amino acids long. Germline V gene sequence: CDR1 ENHRY, CDR2 SYGVKD.

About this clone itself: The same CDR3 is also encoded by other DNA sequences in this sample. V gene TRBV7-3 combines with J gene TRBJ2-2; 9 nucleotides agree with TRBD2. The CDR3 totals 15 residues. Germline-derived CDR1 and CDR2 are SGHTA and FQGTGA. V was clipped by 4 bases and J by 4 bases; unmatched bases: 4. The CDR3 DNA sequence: TGTGCCAGCAGCTCGGGACTAGCCGGCACCGGGGAGCTGTTTTTT. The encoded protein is CASSSGLAGTGELFF.

CDR3 DNA sequence: TGTGCCAGCAGTGAAGCGGGCCAATTCAATCAGCCCCAGCATTTT. Residues: CASSEAGQFNQPQHF. This rearrangement joins TRBV2 to TRBJ1-5, with D hard to call. The CDR3 sequence is 15 residues long. Germline V gene sequence: CDR1 SNHLY, CDR2 FYNNEI. Trimming removed 0 bases from V and 3 bases from J, with 9 bases in between.

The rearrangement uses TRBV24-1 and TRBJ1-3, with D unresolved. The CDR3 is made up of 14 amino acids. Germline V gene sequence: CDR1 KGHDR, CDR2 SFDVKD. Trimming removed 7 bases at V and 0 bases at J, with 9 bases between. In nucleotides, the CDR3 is TGTGCCACCAGGGGCCCTGACTCTGGAAACACCATATATTTT. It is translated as CATRGPDSGNTIYF.

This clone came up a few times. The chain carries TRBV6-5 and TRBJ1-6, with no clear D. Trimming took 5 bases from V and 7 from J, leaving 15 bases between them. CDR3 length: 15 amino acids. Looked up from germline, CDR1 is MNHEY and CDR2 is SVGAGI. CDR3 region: CASSHREGRNSPLHF. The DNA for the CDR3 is TGTGCCAGCAGTCACCGTGAGGGTAGGAATTCACCCCTCCACTTT.

As DNA, the CDR3 is TGTGCCTGGAGTGTACAGGGGCAGGACTATGGCTACACCTTC. Its translation is CAWSVQGQDYGYTF. This chain joins TRBV30 and TRBJ1-2; 7 bases agree with TRBD1. The J segment lost 3 bases and the V segment lost 0 bases, leaving 4 bases of the junction unmatched. The CDR3 runs to 14 residues. Germline CDR1 GTSNPN, CDR2 SVGIG (reference sequence). Full variable domain (missing parts from reference TRBV30 and TRBJ1-2): SQTIHQWPATLVQPVGSPLSLECTVEGTSNPNLYWYRQAAGRGLQLLFYSVGIGQISSEVPQNLSASRPQDRQFILSSKKLLLSDSGFYLCAWSVQGQDYGYTFGSGTRLTVV.

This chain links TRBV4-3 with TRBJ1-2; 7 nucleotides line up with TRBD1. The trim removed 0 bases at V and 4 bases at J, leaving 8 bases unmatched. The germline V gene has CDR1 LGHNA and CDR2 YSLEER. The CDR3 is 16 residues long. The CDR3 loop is CASSQDGGQTPYGYTF. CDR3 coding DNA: TGCGCCAGCAGCCAAGACGGGGGACAGACACCCTATGGCTACACCTTC.

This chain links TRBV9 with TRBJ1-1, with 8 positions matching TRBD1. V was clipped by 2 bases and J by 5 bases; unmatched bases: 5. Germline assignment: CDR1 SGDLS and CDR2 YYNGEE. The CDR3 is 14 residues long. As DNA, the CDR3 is TGTGCCAGCAGCGTTGGACAGGGTGGAACTGAAGCTTTCTTT. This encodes CASSVGQGGTEAFF.